This T cell receptor (beta chain) derives from a study of T cell repertoires in cytomegalovirus infection. Study in general: Indications of both CMV infection and matching HLA type were provided by public TCR beta signatures.

Study results and caveats: HLA-C-restricted CMV clonotypes gave the most frequent clonotype in two of eight donors. Identification of carriers of CMV plus the relevant HLA was achieved through cumulative public TCR beta family frequency.

CDR1 is SGHTA and CDR2 is FQGNSA in the germline V gene. The germline V and J ends were trimmed by 2 bases and 2 bases, with 15 bases remaining between them. CDR3 length equals 16 residues. MiXCR was run by TCRdb on the reads, yielding one entry per CDR3 protein. Among a few hundred thousand distinct CDR3 sequences listed, roughly 13% were seen once. In its sample, this clonotype was seen many times. Its antigen remains unidentified. The sequenced sample consisted of PBMCs. The V and J genes are TRBV7-2 and TRBJ2-5, with D possibly TRBD1 on 8 matching bases. The clonotype originates from a human donor in good health (CMV status not recorded). Some clones in this sample may be carry-over from other donors' samples. For the CDR3, the DNA is TGTGCCAGCAGCTTATACAGGGGGGGGAGGCAAGAGACCCAGTACTTC. Amino acids: CASSLYRGGRQETQYF.